Shown below are 18 T cell receptor beta chains from a single sample sequenced in a study of blood T cells in healthy people across ages. Primers used in a second PCR of about 6 to 11 cycles were a sample-barcoded 5' primer and a J-beta primer mix. MiXCR was run by TCRdb on the 5' RACE reads, yielding one entry per CDR3 protein. The sample shows about 680,000 distinct CDR3 sequences, around 48% of them seen only once. The source material was blood. Receptors were obtained from a woman aged 55-75 years in good health.

This clonotype came up once. The CDR3 DNA reads as TGCGCCAGCAGCCAAGGGTTGATCGCTTCACCCCTCCACTTT. This translates into CASSQGLIASPLHF. V is TRBV4-1 and J is TRBJ1-6; the D is unclear. The CDR3 runs to 14 residues. From germline, CDR1 is MGHRA and CDR2 YSYEKL. Trimming took off 1 base at V and 9 bases at J, with 10 bases between the two ends.

The genes are TRBV4-3 and TRBJ2-1, with TRBD2 matching over 8 bases. The V gene's germline CDR1 is LGHNA and CDR2 YSLEER. CDR3 size: 18 residues. J gave up 4 bases and V 1 base, and 12 bases lay outside the gene matches. The CDR3 here is CASSQVSPGLAEYNEQFF. For the CDR3, the DNA is TGCGCCAGCAGCCAAGTCTCGCCCGGACTAGCCGAGTACAATGAGCAGTTCTTC.

The rearrangement links TRBV6-6 to TRBJ1-6; possible D gene TRBD1, 6 bases. The V and J ends lost 2 bases and 13 bases respectively, with 18 bases between them. This CDR3 comprises 15 residues. Germline loops: CDR1 MNHNY, CDR2 SVGAGI (reference sequence). The CDR3 bases are TGTGCCAGCAGTTACAAAGGGGGGGATGCTTCGCCCCTCCACTTT. This gives the protein CASSYKGGDASPLHF.

The rearrangement uses TRBV6-2 or TRBV6-3 and TRBJ1-2; no definite D call. Trimming cost V 5 bases and J 7 bases, with 14 bases left between them. Germline CDR1 is MNHEY and CDR2 is SVGEGT. The CDR3 is 13 amino acids. The CDR3 region is CASSMGADAGYTF. CDR3 DNA sequence: TGTGCCAGCAGTATGGGCGCGGACGCTGGCTACACCTTC.

The sample holds many counts of this clonotype. The chain couples TRBV29-1 to TRBJ1-2; perhaps TRBD1 as D (6 bases). The CDR3 is made up of 14 amino acids. The V and J ends lost 7 bases and 4 bases respectively, with 19 bases between them. The germline V gene has CDR1 SQVTM and CDR2 ANQGSEA. The DNA of the CDR3 is TGCAGCGACGAAGGACAGTCCAGGAGCTATGGCTACACCTTC. Translated, it gives CSDEGQSRSYGYTF.

The rearrangement links TRBV20-1 to TRBJ2-7; 7 bases map to TRBD2. Germline lookup yields CDR1 DFQATT and CDR2 SNEGSKA (reference sequence). The CDR3 is 13 amino acids. J lost 7 bases, V lost 3 bases, and 9 bases had no gene match. CDR3 DNA: TGCAGTGCTAGTGGCGGGAGAGGTGGTGAGCAGTACTTC. Amino acid sequence: CSASGGRGGEQYF.

The chain employs TRBV27 and TRBJ1-6; D remains ambiguous. Trimming took off 2 bases at V and 8 bases at J, with 7 bases between the two ends. Germline loops: CDR1 MNHEY, CDR2 SMNVEV (reference sequence). The CDR3 contains 13 residues. The CDR3 is CASSLIGYSPLHF. DNA for the CDR3: TGTGCCAGCAGTTTAATAGGGTATTCACCCCTCCACTTT.

The chain combines TRBV6-6 with TRBJ1-1; TRBD1 matches 8 bases. The CDR3 extends over 15 amino acids. The germline V gene encodes CDR1 MNHNY and CDR2 SVGAGI (reference sequence). The trim removed 2 bases at V and 4 bases at J, leaving 6 bases unmatched. CDR3 sequence: CASSYPGQAGTEAFF. The CDR3 DNA sequence: TGTGCCAGCAGTTACCCGGGACAGGCAGGCACTGAAGCTTTCTTT.

This clonotype has a handful of counts. The chain links TRBV7-2 to TRBJ2-5; tentative D call: TRBD2 (5 bases). This CDR3 is built from 14 residues. CDR1 and CDR2 from the germline V gene are SGHTA and FQGNSA. V lost 3 bases to trimming and J lost 1 base, with 9 bases between them. The CDR3 DNA sequence: TGTGCCAGCAGCTTTCAGCGGTCCCAAGAGACCCAGTACTTC. It yields the protein CASSFQRSQETQYF.

In this sample, this clonotype turned up a few times. J is TRBJ1-1 and V is TRBV5-6; possibly TRBD1 for D (6 bases). The germline V gene has CDR1 SGHDT and CDR2 YYEEEE. The CDR3 is 15 residues long. The germline V and J ends were trimmed by 2 bases and 5 bases, with 16 bases remaining between them. CDR3 region: CASSFLAGARTEAFF. CDR3 nucleotides: TGTGCCAGCAGCTTTTTGGCGGGGGCGCGGACTGAAGCTTTCTTT.

In this sample, this clonotype turned up once. The chain links TRBV6-2 or TRBV6-3 to TRBJ1-1; unclear D gene. Trimming took 2 bases from V and 4 from J, leaving 17 bases between them. The germline gives CDR1 MNHEY, CDR2 SVGEGT. This CDR3 has 16 amino acids. The CDR3 loop is CASSYGVVTGSTEAFF. The CDR3 DNA reads as TGTGCCAGCAGTTACGGGGTTGTCACGGGAAGCACTGAAGCTTTCTTT.

V usage is TRBV20-1 and J usage is TRBJ1-2; possibly TRBD1 for D (5 bases). Germline lookup yields CDR1 DFQATT and CDR2 SNEGSKA (reference sequence). CDR3 size: 13 residues. Between the trimmed V and J ends, which lost 6 bases and 7 bases, there was a span of 18 bases. The CDR3 sequence is CSAQDRGRGGYTF. The CDR3 coding sequence is TGCAGTGCCCAGGACCGGGGCCGGGGTGGCTACACCTTC.

The V and J genes are TRBV4-2 and TRBJ2-3, with D possibly being TRBD2 (5 bases). The CDR3 runs to 16 residues. CDR1 and CDR2 from the germline V gene are LGHNA and YNFKEQ. Trimming shortened V by 4 bases and J by 5 bases, and 19 bases separated the two germline ends. The CDR3 bases are TGTGCCAGCAGCCTTCCCTCGGGATTAGCGCAAGATACGCAGTATTTT. Its protein is CASSLPSGLAQDTQYF.

This chain links TRBV12-3 or TRBV12-4 with TRBJ2-2; D is undetermined. The CDR3 has 14 amino acids. V lost 7 bases and J lost 2, with 11 bases in between. The CDR3 DNA reads TGTGCCAGCAATGGGGTCCGAAACACCGGGGAGCTGTTTTTT. This sequence encodes CASNGVRNTGELFF.

This clonotype has more than one count but fewer than ten. This chain joins TRBV29-1 and TRBJ2-7; perhaps TRBD1 as D (5 bases). The germline V gene encodes CDR1 SQVTM and CDR2 ANQGSEA. This CDR3 spans 10 amino acids. Trimming left V 6 bases short and J 6 bases short, with 9 bases between. CDR3 DNA sequence: TGCAGCGTCTCCCAGGGCGAGCAGTACTTC. Translated, it gives CSVSQGEQYF.

This clonotype was seen only a few times. This chain connects TRBV12-3 or TRBV12-4 to TRBJ1-2; D may be TRBD1 (6 bases). The CDR3 runs 13 residues. The germline V and J ends were trimmed by 1 base and 6 bases, with 9 bases remaining between them. The CDR3 region is CASSLGGGDGYTF. The CDR3 DNA reads as TGTGCCAGCAGTTTAGGAGGGGGAGATGGCTACACCTTC.

V and J are TRBV20-1 and TRBJ2-1; 7 bases align to TRBD2. V gave up 2 bases and J gave up 4 bases; unmatched junction bases: 8. CDR1 is DFQATT, CDR2 SNEGSKA, per germline (reference sequence). This CDR3 is built from 15 residues. This CDR3 reads CSARWGAGEYNEQFF. DNA of the CDR3: TGCAGTGCTAGATGGGGTGCGGGAGAGTACAATGAGCAGTTCTTC.

This clonotype was counted once. This chain uses TRBV15 with TRBJ2-5; a possible D gene is TRBD2 (6 bases). Trimming took 2 bases from V and 7 from J, leaving 17 bases between them. Germline V gene data show CDR1 as LNHNV and CDR2 as YYDKDF (reference sequence). CDR3 length: 15 residues. The chain's CDR3 is CATSRPRDSKGTQYF. CDR3 DNA: TGTGCCACCAGCAGACCCCGGGACTCCAAAGGGACCCAGTACTTC.